This TCR beta chain stems from a study of cytomegalovirus exposure and HLA in healthy donors. Study-level points and caveats: The classifier reportedly diagnosed cytomegalovirus status with high specificity and sensitivity. Reportedly, HLA-A and HLA-B alleles of most subjects were accurately predicted from TCR beta.

With 60 Vbeta and 13 Jbeta primers, the PCR was carried out. Some clones are missing from TCRdb's copy, which holds only in-frame ones; the method was immunoSEQ multiplex PCR. The table shows about 37,000 clones, with 81% occurring only once. Concerning this clone: Its specificity is unknown.

CDR1 is LGHNA and CDR2 is YNFKEQ in the germline V gene. J gave up 4 bases and V 1 base, and 3 bases lay outside the gene matches. The CDR3 loop spans 15 amino acids. The receptor was derived from a woman aged 40 to 49 in good health and CMV-seronegative. The gene calls are TRBV4-2 and TRBJ2-1, with 8 bases identical to TRBD2. Sequencing was done on a sample of PBMCs. In nucleotides, the CDR3 is TGTGCCAGCAGCCAAGGCGGGGGGCAGTACAATGAGCAGTTCTTC. It yields the protein CASSQGGGQYNEQFF.